The 9 T cell receptor beta chains presented below share a single source sample, sequenced in a study of cytomegalovirus exposure and HLA in healthy donors. The PCR made use of 60 Vbeta and 13 Jbeta primers. Produced via immunoSEQ multiplex PCR; TCRdb's table is partial and in-frame only. The sample has about 130,000 clones. Sequencing used PBMCs. The receptors come from a man aged 18 to 29 in good health and CMV-seronegative.

This chain uses TRBV19 with TRBJ1-2, with 9 bases fitting TRBD1. The CDR3 length is 14 residues. J gave up 4 bases and V 7 bases, and 7 bases lay outside the gene matches. In germline, CDR1 is LNHDA, CDR2 SQIVND (reference sequence). The CDR3 coding sequence is TGTGCCAGTATCCGGGACAGGGAAAGCTATGGCTACACCTTC. Translated: CASIRDRESYGYTF.

V usage is TRBV12-5 and J usage is TRBJ1-1; the match to TRBD1 covers 8 bases. In germline, CDR1 is LGHNT, CDR2 FRNRAP. The CDR3 has 15 residues. Germline trimming cut 2 bases from V and 4 bases from J; bases unmatched to any gene: 6. The chain's CDR3 is CASGLWQGAFTEAFF. In nucleotides, the CDR3 is TGTGCTAGTGGTTTGTGGCAGGGGGCCTTCACTGAAGCTTTCTTT.

The chain is built from TRBV27 and TRBJ2-7; TRBD1 matches 9 bases. In germline, CDR1 is MNHEY, CDR2 SMNVEV (reference sequence). This CDR3 has 17 residues. With 8 bases clipped from V and 3 bases from J, the junction kept 17 bases outside the gene matches. The CDR3 DNA reads TGTGCCAGCGGATTTGGGACAGGGATGGTTCGGGGCTACGAGCAGTACTTC. It codes for CASGFGTGMVRGYEQYF.

To note about this clone: At the DNA level, this CDR3 is encoded by other sequences in the same sample as well. The chain uses TRBV5-4 and TRBJ2-5, with D unresolved. Germline V CDR1 and CDR2: SGHNT, YYREEE (reference sequence). The ends were cut back, 0 bases at V and 4 bases at J, with 7 bases in the middle. The CDR3 runs 13 residues. CDR3 DNA: TGTGCCAGCAGCTTGGCCGGCGGAGAGACCCAGTACTTC. As protein: CASSLAGGETQYF. The whole variable domain, filled in from reference TRBV5-4 and TRBJ2-5, reads ETGVTQSPTHLIKTRGQQVTLRCSSQSGHNTVSWYQQALGQGPQFIFQYYREEENGRGNFPPRFSGLQFPNYSSELNVNALELDDSALYLCASSLAGGETQYFGPGTRLLVL.

The genes are TRBV20-1 and TRBJ1-1; no clear D. Germline V gene sequence: CDR1 DFQATT, CDR2 SNEGSKA (reference sequence). V dropped 6 bases and J dropped 10 bases, with 12 bases sitting between them. This CDR3 comprises 10 residues. CDR3 in amino acids: CSADIVGAFF. CDR3 sequence (DNA): TGCAGTGCCGATATAGTCGGAGCTTTCTTT.

The V call is TRBV4-3, the J call TRBJ2-1; D gene uncertain. V lost 0 bases and J 5 bases, leaving 11 bases between the germline ends. The CDR3 is 15 residues long. Germline-derived CDR1 and CDR2 are LGHNA and YSLEER. The CDR3 sequence: CASSQDRGKDNEQFF. The CDR3 DNA is TGCGCCAGCAGCCAAGATCGCGGTAAGGACAATGAGCAGTTCTTC.

The chain joins TRBV7-2 to TRBJ1-1; perhaps TRBD1 as D (6 bases). Germline CDR1 reads SGHTA; CDR2 reads FQGNSA. Trimming took 3 bases from V and 0 from J, leaving 8 bases between them. The CDR3 has 14 residues. Here the CDR3 reads CASSFGQLNTEAFF. The DNA for the CDR3 is TGTGCCAGCAGCTTTGGACAGTTGAACACTGAAGCTTTCTTT.

This chain connects TRBV11-2 to TRBJ2-4, with TRBD1 matching over 9 bases. Germline V CDR1 and CDR2: SGHAT, FQNNGV. The V gene end was trimmed by 4 bases and the J gene end by 8 bases; junction bases not matched to a gene: 12. The CDR3 has 16 amino acids. CDR3 DNA sequence: TGTGCCAGCAGCTCCCTCAGGGACAGGGCCGTTGACATTCAGTACTTC. It translates to CASSSLRDRAVDIQYF. The full variable domain, in which reference TRBV11-2 and TRBJ2-4 provide the parts outside the CDR3, is EAGVAQSPRYKIIEKRQSVAFWCNPISGHATLYWYQQILGQGPKLLIQFQNNGVVDDSQLPKDRFSAERLKGVDSTLKIQPAKLEDSAVYLCASSSLRDRAVDIQYFGAGTRLSVL.

This chain joins TRBV2 and TRBJ2-7; TRBD2 aligns across 9 bases. V dropped 11 bases and J dropped 4; count of bases not matched to a gene: 9. CDR3 length: 13 residues. Germline V lookup: CDR1 SNHLY, CDR2 FYNNEI. The DNA for the CDR3 is TGTGCCGGACAACCGGGACTAGCATACGAGCAGTACTTC. It is translated as CAGQPGLAYEQYF.